This T cell receptor beta chain appears in the sequencing data of a study of human T cells and chemical hapten exposure. Library construction involved attaching unique molecular identifiers to individual cDNA molecules, which allowed quantitative, reproducible TCR counting. TCRdb reprocessed the RACE reads with MiXCR, giving one entry per CDR3 protein. The table shows tens of thousands of distinct CDR3 sequences, with 7.5% to 10% occurring only once. This clonotype was detected many times. Time point of the sample: patch test 1, 2 weeks after DPC sensitization. Stated treatment: therapeutic diphenylcyclopropenone sensitization with weekly scalp DPC. Germline CDR1 SGDLS, CDR2 YYNGEE. This CDR3 has 13 amino acids. Trimming left V 4 bases short and J 6 bases short, with 10 bases between.

Sample: whole blood, taken in connection with sensitization to the hapten diphenylcyclopropenone (DPC). The source is a woman in her thirties or forties with alopecia areata. Some clones in this sample may be carry-over from other donors' samples. J is TRBJ1-4 and V is TRBV9, with D possibly being TRBD1 (6 bases). As DNA, the CDR3 is TGTGCCAGCAGCACACAGGGAGATGAAAAACTGTTTTTT. It encodes CASSTQGDEKLFF.